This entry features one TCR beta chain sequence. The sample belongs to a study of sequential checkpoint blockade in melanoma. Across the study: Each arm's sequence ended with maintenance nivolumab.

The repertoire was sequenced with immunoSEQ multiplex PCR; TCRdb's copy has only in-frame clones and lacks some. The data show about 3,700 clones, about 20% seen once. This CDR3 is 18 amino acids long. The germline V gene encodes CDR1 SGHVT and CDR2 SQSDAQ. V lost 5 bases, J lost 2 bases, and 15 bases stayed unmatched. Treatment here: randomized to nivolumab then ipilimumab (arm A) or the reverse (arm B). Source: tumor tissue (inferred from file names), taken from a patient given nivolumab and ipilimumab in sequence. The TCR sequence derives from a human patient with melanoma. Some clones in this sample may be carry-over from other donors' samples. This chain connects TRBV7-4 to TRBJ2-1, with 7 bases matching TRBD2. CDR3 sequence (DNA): TGTGCCAGCAGCCCTTACCCTACCGGGGGGAAGACCTACAATGAGCAGTTCTTC. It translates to CASSPYPTGGKTYNEQFF. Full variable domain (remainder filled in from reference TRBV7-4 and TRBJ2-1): GAGVSQSPRYKVAKRGRDVALRCDSISGHVTLYWYRQTLGQGSEVLTYSQSDAQRDKSGRPSGRFSAERPERSVSTLKIQRTEQGDSAVYLCASSPYPTGGKTYNEQFFGPGTRLTVL.